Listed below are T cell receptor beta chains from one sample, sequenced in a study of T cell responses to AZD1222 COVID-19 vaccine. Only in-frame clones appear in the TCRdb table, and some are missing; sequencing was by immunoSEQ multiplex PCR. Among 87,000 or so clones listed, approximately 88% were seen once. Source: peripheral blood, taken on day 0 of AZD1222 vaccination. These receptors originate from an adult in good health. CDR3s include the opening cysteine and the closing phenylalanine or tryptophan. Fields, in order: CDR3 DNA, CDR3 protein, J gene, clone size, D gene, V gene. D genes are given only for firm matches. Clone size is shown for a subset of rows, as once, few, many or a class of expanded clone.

cdr3_nt: TGTGCCAGCAGTTTAAAACTAGCCCGCTTCAGGGGTGAGCAGTTCTTC
cdr3_aa: CASSLKLARFRGEQFF
j_call: TRBJ2-1
clone_size: -
d_call: -
v_call: TRBV28

cdr3_nt: TGTGCCAGCAGTGCGCTAGCGGGGGAAGTAGATACGCAGTATTTT
cdr3_aa: CASSALAGEVDTQYF
j_call: TRBJ2-3
clone_size: -
d_call: TRBD2
v_call: TRBV6-4

cdr3_nt: TGTGCCAGCTCACCAGCCGGGGACTCACCCCTCCACTTT
cdr3_aa: CASSPAGDSPLHF
j_call: TRBJ1-6
clone_size: once
d_call: -
v_call: TRBV18

cdr3_nt: TGTGCTATCAGCCGGGACAGGGGGCGATACAATGAGCAGTTCTTC
cdr3_aa: CAISRDRGRYNEQFF
j_call: TRBJ2-1
clone_size: -
d_call: TRBD1
v_call: TRBV10-3

cdr3_nt: TGTGCCAGCAGCTTGGCCGCGGGACAGGGAGTATATGGCTACACCTTC
cdr3_aa: CASSLAAGQGVYGYTF
j_call: TRBJ1-2
clone_size: -
d_call: TRBD1
v_call: TRBV5-6

cdr3_nt: TGTGCCAGTAGTATAGATGGAGGAGGCGGCTACACCTTC
cdr3_aa: CASSIDGGGGYTF
j_call: TRBJ1-2
clone_size: -
d_call: -
v_call: TRBV19

cdr3_nt: TGTGCCAGTAGTATCGGGGAGGGTGAAAAACTGTTTTTT
cdr3_aa: CASSIGEGEKLFF
j_call: TRBJ1-4
clone_size: few
d_call: -
v_call: TRBV19

cdr3_nt: TGTGCCAGTAGTACGGGGTGGGGAGACAGGGCCCAGCATTTT
cdr3_aa: CASSTGWGDRAQHF
j_call: TRBJ1-5
clone_size: -
d_call: TRBD1
v_call: TRBV19

cdr3_nt: TGTGCCAGCAGCTTAAGAAAGGGGGTGAGGGCAGATACGCAGTATTTT
cdr3_aa: CASSLRKGVRADTQYF
j_call: TRBJ2-3
clone_size: once
d_call: -
v_call: TRBV7-9

cdr3_nt: TGTGCCTGGACCCCCGGGACAGGGGGCCACCTCTATGGCTACACCTTC
cdr3_aa: CAWTPGTGGHLYGYTF
j_call: TRBJ1-2
clone_size: -
d_call: TRBD1
v_call: TRBV30

cdr3_nt: TGTGCCAGCAGTATCCCGGGACTAGCGGGGGGCCCGCAGTACTTC
cdr3_aa: CASSIPGLAGGPQYF
j_call: TRBJ2-5
clone_size: once
d_call: TRBD2
v_call: TRBV7-2

cdr3_nt: TGTGCCAGCAGCGGACAGAAAGAGACCCAGTACTTC
cdr3_aa: CASSGQKETQYF
j_call: TRBJ2-5
clone_size: -
d_call: -
v_call: TRBV5-8

cdr3_nt: TGTGCCAGTAGTATTAGGGGGGGAAATCAGCCCCAGCATTTT
cdr3_aa: CASSIRGGNQPQHF
j_call: TRBJ1-5
clone_size: -
d_call: -
v_call: TRBV19

cdr3_nt: TGTGCCAGTAGCCCAGTGAGGGGTTACTACGAGCAGTACTTC
cdr3_aa: CASSPVRGYYEQYF
j_call: TRBJ2-7
clone_size: -
d_call: -
v_call: TRBV19

cdr3_nt: TGTGCCGGCAAGTCCCAGGGGGGGGCCACAGATACGCAGTATTTT
cdr3_aa: CAGKSQGGATDTQYF
j_call: TRBJ2-3
clone_size: -
d_call: -
v_call: TRBV6-5

cdr3_nt: TGTGCCAGCAGCTTTTTTAGCGGGGGGTCCCCCGGGGAGCTGTTTTTT
cdr3_aa: CASSFFSGGSPGELFF
j_call: TRBJ2-2
clone_size: -
d_call: TRBD2
v_call: TRBV5-5

cdr3_nt: TGTGCCAGCAGCGGGTCCTATAGCAATCAGCCCCAGCATTTT
cdr3_aa: CASSGSYSNQPQHF
j_call: TRBJ1-5
clone_size: once
d_call: -
v_call: TRBV28

cdr3_nt: TGTGCCAGCAGCCATTCACGGGGCGGGGTGCTCCAAGAGACCCAGTACTTC
cdr3_aa: CASSHSRGGVLQETQYF
j_call: TRBJ2-5
clone_size: -
d_call: -
v_call: TRBV7-2